These 3 T cell receptor beta chains share one sample of origin, sequenced in a study of T cell responses to AZD1222 COVID-19 vaccine. TCRdb's copy holds only in-frame clones and misses some; the assay was immunoSEQ multiplex PCR. The profile shows around 140,000 clones, about nine tenths of them singletons. Material: peripheral blood, obtained on day 0 of AZD1222 vaccination. These TCRs come from an adult in good health.

The V gene is TRBV16, the J gene TRBJ1-4; D perhaps matches TRBD1 (6 bases). The CDR3 contains 15 residues. Germline CDR1 is KGHSY and CDR2 is FQNENV. V gave up 0 bases and J gave up 7 bases, with 12 bases separating them. CDR3 in amino acids: CASSQSDSLLEKLFF. In DNA, the CDR3 is TGTGCCAGCAGCCAATCGGACAGCCTACTTGAAAAACTGTTTTTT.

This sequence joins TRBV28 and TRBJ2-2; either TRBD1 or TRBD2 may fit D (5 bases each). The CDR3 has 15 residues. Trimming took 0 bases from V and 0 from J, leaving 5 bases between them. The V gene's germline CDR1 is MDHEN and CDR2 SYDVKM. CDR3 nucleotides: TGTGCCAGCAGTTTATGGGGGGCGAACACCGGGGAGCTGTTTTTT. Residues: CASSLWGANTGELFF.

The chain is built from TRBV28 and TRBJ2-6; D is uncertain. From germline, CDR1 is MDHEN and CDR2 SYDVKM. V gave up 5 bases and J gave up 4 bases, with 9 bases separating them. CDR3 length: 14 residues. As DNA, the CDR3 is TGTGCCAGCAGTACCACCAGGGGGGCCAACGTCCTGACTTTC. It encodes CASSTTRGANVLTF.